The rows below give T cell receptor beta chains drawn from one sample of a study of Tregs in tolerant kidney transplant recipients. Only in-frame clones appear in the TCRdb table, and some are missing; sequencing was by immunoSEQ multiplex PCR. The sample yields approximately 45,000 clones, nearly 97% seen once. No antigens are known for them. What was sequenced was Tregs from blood cultured with allogeneic cells. Receptors originate from a human donor in good health. Both conserved end residues are part of each CDR3. D genes are given only for firm matches. Clone size is given for some rows only: seen once, a few or many times, or a class if the clone is expanded.

TRBV27	.	TRBJ1-2	.	TGTGCCAGCAGGGCCCAGGATAACTATGGCTACACCTTC	CASRAQDNYGYTF
TRBV9	TRBD1	TRBJ2-7	.	TGTGCCAGCAGTAAACAGGGGGATCTCTACGAGCAGTACTTC	CASSKQGDLYEQYF
TRBV7-2	.	TRBJ1-1	.	TGTGCCAGCAGCTTAGACGTCTGGGGGCAGTACACTGAAGCTTTCTTT	CASSLDVWGQYTEAFF
TRBV19	.	TRBJ1-2	.	TGTGCCAGTAGTAGCCCCTCAGGGCTGCTTACCTATGGCTACACCTTC	CASSSPSGLLTYGYTF
TRBV6-5	.	TRBJ2-5	.	TGTGCCAGCAGTTACTCGGTCGGACAGCAAGAGACCCAGTACTTC	CASSYSVGQQETQYF
TRBV15	.	TRBJ2-1	.	TGTGCCACCAGCAGAGACCGTTATGAGCAGTTCTTC	CATSRDRYEQFF
TRBV18	TRBD1	TRBJ1-2	.	TGTGCCAGCTCACCACTAGGGGACAGGCGTTCGTTGTGGGGCTACACCTTC	CASSPLGDRRSLWGYTF
TRBV21-1	.	TRBJ1-1	.	TGTGCCAGCAGCAAGGGAGGGAGGGACACTGAAGCTTTCTTT	CASSKGGRDTEAFF
TRBV9	.	TRBJ2-1	.	TGTGCCAGCGATAGAACCGGGACCGCCTCCTACAATGAGCAGTTCTTC	CASDRTGTASYNEQFF
TRBV2	TRBD2	TRBJ2-1	.	TGTGCCAGCAGTGAAGCTACCCCCGGGACTAGTTCCTACAATGAGCAGTTCTTC	CASSEATPGTSSYNEQFF
TRBV5-8	TRBD2	TRBJ2-1	.	TGTGCCAGCACCCGAGCGGGAGTCTCCTACAATGAGCAGTTCTTC	CASTRAGVSYNEQFF
TRBV11-2	.	TRBJ1-3	.	TGTGCCAGCAGCTTAGTCCTCTCTGGAAACACCATATATTTT	CASSLVLSGNTIYF
TRBV5-6	TRBD2	TRBJ2-7	.	TGTGCCAGCAGCCGCGGACTAGCGGGAGGGCCAAGAGAGCAGTACTTC	CASSRGLAGGPREQYF
TRBV11-2	.	TRBJ2-2	.	TGTGCCAGCACCACCAGCAGGGGGGAGCTGTTTTTT	CASTTSRGELFF
TRBV5-4	TRBD1	TRBJ1-2	once	TGTGCCAGCAGCGAGGACAGGGGACGCCTCCAACCTGGCTACACCTTC	CASSEDRGRLQPGYTF
TRBV5-1	.	TRBJ1-1	.	TGCGCCAGCGGGGAGGTACAGGGAGTAACTGAAGCTTTCTTT	CASGEVQGVTEAFF
TRBV7-8	.	TRBJ2-3	.	TGTGCCAGCAGCTTAATGGGGGGCACAGATACGCAGTATTTT	CASSLMGGTDTQYF
TRBV6-5	.	TRBJ1-2	.	TGTGCCAGCAGGAGGACCGAACTATTCGGCTACACCTTC	CASRRTELFGYTF
TRBV5-8	TRBD1	TRBJ1-1	.	TGTGCCAGCAGCCGAGGACAGGCATACACTGAAGCTTTCTTT	CASSRGQAYTEAFF
TRBV25-1	.	TRBJ2-7	.	TGTGCCAGCAGTCCCTTGTCGGGAGACGGCGAGCAGTACTTC	CASSPLSGDGEQYF
TRBV4-2	TRBD2	TRBJ2-7	.	TGTGCCAGCAGCCAGGGGGGGTGGCCCTACGAGCAGTACTTC	CASSQGGWPYEQYF
TRBV19	.	TRBJ2-7	.	TGTGCCAGTAGCGGGGCCGCCTGGGAGCCCTACGAGCAGTACTTC	CASSGAAWEPYEQYF
TRBV27	TRBD1	TRBJ1-2	.	TGTGCCAGCAGGCAACGGACAGGGCCATATGGCTACACCTTC	CASRQRTGPYGYTF
TRBV29-1	.	TRBJ1-2	few	TGCAGCGTTGAATCGGGGGCCGAGGGCTACACCTTC	CSVESGAEGYTF
TRBV5-1	.	TRBJ2-2	.	TGCGCCAGCAGCTTCATCAATGCGAACACCGGGGAGCTGTTTTTT	CASSFINANTGELFF
TRBV2	TRBD1	TRBJ1-5	.	TGTGCCAGCAGCCGACAGGGGGCATGGCAGCCCCAGCATTTT	CASSRQGAWQPQHF
TRBV4-2	TRBD1	TRBJ2-7	.	TGTGCCAGCAGCCAAGCGAGACAGGGCCCCTACGAGCAGTACTTC	CASSQARQGPYEQYF
TRBV5-1	TRBD2	TRBJ2-3	once	TGCGCCAGCAGCTTCTTCCCGGGACTAGCGGGGGGGAGCACAGATACGCAGTATTTT	CASSFFPGLAGGSTDTQYF